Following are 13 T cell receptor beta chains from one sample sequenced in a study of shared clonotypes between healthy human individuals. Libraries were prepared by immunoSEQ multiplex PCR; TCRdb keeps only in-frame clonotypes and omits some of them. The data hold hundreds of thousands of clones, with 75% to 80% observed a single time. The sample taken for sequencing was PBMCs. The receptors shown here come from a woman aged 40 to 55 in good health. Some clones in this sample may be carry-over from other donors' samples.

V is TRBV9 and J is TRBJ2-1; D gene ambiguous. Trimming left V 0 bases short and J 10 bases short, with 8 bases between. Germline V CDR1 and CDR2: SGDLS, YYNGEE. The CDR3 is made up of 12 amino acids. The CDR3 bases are TGTGCCAGCAGCGTAGTCCAGCAGGAGCAGTTCTTC. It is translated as CASSVVQQEQFF.

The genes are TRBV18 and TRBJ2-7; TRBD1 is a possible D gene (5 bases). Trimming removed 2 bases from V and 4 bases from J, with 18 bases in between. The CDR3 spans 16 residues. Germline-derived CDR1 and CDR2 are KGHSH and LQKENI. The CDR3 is CASSPKGRRVGYEQYF. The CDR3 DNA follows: TGTGCCAGCTCACCAAAGGGGCGCAGGGTGGGGTACGAGCAGTACTTC.

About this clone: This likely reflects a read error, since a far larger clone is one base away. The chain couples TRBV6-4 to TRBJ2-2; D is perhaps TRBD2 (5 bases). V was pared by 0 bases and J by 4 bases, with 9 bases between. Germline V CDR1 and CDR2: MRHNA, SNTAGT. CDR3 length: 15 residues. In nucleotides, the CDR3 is TGTGCCAGCAGTGACTCTGGGGAGAGCACCGGGGAGCTGTTTTTT. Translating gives CASSDSGESTGELFF.

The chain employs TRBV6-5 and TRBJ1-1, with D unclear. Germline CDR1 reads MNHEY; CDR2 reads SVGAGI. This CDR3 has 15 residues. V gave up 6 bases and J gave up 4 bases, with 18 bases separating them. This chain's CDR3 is CASRDYAGSGTEAFF. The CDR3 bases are TGTGCCAGCAGGGACTACGCCGGAAGTGGCACTGAAGCTTTCTTT.

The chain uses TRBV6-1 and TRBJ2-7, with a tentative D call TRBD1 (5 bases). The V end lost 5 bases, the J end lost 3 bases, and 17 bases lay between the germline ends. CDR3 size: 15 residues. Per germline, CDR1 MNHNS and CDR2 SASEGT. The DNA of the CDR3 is TGTGCCAGCAGTCCGCAGGGCCTAGTCGGCTACGAGCAGTACTTC. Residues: CASSPQGLVGYEQYF.

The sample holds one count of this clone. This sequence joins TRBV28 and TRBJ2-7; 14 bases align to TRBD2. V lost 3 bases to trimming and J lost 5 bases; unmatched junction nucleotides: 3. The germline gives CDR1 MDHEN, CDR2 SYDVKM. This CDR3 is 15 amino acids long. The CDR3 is CASSFLGLAGDEQYF. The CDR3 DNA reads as TGTGCCAGCAGTTTTCTGGGACTAGCGGGAGACGAGCAGTACTTC.

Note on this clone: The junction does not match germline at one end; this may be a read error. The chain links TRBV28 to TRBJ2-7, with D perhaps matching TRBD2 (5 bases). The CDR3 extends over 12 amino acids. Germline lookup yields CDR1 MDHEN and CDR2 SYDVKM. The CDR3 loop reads CASSSPAGLVVF. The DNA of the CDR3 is TGTGCCAGCAGTTCCCCCGCGGGCCTGGTGGTGTTC.

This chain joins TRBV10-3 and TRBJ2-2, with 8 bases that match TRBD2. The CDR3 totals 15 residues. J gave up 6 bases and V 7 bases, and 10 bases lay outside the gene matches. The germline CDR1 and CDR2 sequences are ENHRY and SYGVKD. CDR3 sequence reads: CAIKSGLVRSGELFF. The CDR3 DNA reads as TGTGCCATCAAATCGGGACTAGTGAGGTCCGGGGAGCTGTTTTTT.

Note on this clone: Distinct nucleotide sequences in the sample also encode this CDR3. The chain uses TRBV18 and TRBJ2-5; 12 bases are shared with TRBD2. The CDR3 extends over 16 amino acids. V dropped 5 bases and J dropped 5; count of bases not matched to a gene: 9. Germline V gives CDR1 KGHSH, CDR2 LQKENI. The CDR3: CASSSRLAGVGETQYF. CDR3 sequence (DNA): TGTGCCAGCTCAAGTCGACTAGCGGGAGTGGGGGAGACCCAGTACTTC.

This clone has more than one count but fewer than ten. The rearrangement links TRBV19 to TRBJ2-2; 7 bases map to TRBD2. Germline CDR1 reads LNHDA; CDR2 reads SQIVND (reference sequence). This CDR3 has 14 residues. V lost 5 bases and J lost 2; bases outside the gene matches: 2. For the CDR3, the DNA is TGTGCCAGTAGTCGGGGGGATAACACCGGGGAGCTGTTTTTT. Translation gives CASSRGDNTGELFF.

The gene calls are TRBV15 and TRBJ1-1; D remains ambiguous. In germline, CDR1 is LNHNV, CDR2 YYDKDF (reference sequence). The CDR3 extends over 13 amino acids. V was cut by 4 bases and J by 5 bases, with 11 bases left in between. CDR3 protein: CATSTRGVTEAFF. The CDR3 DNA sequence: TGTGCCACCAGCACCCGGGGTGTTACTGAAGCTTTCTTT.

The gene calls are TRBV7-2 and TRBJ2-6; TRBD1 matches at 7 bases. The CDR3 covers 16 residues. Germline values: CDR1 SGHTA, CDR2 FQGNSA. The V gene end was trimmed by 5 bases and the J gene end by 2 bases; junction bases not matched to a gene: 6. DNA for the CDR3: TGTGCCAGCAGCAGAGGGGGCGCTCCTGGGGCCAACGTCCTGACTTTC. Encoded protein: CASSRGGAPGANVLTF.

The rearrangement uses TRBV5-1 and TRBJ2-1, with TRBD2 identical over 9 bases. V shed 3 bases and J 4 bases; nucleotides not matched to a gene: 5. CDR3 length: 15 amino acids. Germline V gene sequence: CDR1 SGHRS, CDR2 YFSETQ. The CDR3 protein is CASSWGTSNYNEQFF. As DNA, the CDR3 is TGCGCCAGCAGCTGGGGGACTAGCAATTACAATGAGCAGTTCTTC.